In this sample, the clone carrying this T cell receptor beta chain turned up a few times. Its target is unknown. TCRdb recomputed calls from the RT-PCR reads with MiXCR, one row per CDR3 protein. The profile covers roughly 570,000 distinct CDR3 sequences, with under 15% appearing a single time and around 13% taken by the ten largest. These data come from a study of response to subunit inactivated influenza vaccine. Germline-derived CDR1 and CDR2 are SEHNR and FQNEAQ (reference sequence). The CDR3 runs to 14 residues. The V and J ends lost 3 bases and 2 bases respectively, with 10 bases between them. General study results and limits: After each seasonal influenza vaccination, few new T cells are recruited, the authors suggested.

This receptor was taken from a man aged 50 to 59 who received an inactivated influenza vaccine. The chain combines TRBV7-9 with TRBJ2-5, with TRBD2 as a possible D gene (5 bases). The starting material was PBMCs from blood, obtained roughly 45 days after vaccination. DNA of the CDR3: TGTGCCAGCAGCTTCGGAGCGGCACAAGAGACCCAGTACTTC. Translation: CASSFGAAQETQYF.